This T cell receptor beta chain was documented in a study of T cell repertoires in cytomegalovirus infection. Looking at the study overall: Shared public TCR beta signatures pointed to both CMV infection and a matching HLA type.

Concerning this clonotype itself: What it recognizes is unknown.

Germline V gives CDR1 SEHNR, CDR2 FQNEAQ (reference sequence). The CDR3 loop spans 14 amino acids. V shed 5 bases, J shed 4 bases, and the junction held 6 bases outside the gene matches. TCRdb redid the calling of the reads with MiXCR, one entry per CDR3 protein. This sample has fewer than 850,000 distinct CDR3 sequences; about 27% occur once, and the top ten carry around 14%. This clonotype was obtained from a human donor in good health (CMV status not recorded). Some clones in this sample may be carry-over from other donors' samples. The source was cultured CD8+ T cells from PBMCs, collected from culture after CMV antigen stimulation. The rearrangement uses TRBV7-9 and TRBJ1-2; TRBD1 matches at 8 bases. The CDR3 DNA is TGTGCCAGCAGCCCGGTCGGGACAGGCTATGGCTACACCTTC. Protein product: CASSPVGTGYGYTF.